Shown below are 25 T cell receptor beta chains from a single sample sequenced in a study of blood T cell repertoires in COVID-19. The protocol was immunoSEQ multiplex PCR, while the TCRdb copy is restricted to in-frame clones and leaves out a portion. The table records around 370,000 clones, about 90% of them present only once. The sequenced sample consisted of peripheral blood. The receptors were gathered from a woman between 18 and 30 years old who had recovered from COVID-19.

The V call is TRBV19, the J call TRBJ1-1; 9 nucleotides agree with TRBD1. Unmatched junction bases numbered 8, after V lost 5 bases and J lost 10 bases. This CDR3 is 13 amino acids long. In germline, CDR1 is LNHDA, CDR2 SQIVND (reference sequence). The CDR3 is CASSLTGGEVAFF. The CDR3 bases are TGTGCCAGTAGTTTAACAGGGGGCGAGGTAGCTTTCTTT.

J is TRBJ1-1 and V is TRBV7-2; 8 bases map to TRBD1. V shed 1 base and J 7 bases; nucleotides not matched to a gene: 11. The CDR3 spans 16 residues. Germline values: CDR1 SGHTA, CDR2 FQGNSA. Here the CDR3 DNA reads TGTGCCAGCAGCTTAGATAGTTCCAGGGGGCTGGGTGAAGCTTTCTTT. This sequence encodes CASSLDSSRGLGEAFF.

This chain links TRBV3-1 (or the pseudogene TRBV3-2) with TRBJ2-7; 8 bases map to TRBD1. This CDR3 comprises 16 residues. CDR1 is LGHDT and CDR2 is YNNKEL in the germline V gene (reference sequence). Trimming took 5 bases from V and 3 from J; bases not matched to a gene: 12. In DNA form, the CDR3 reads TGTGCCAGCAGCGGACGACAGGGGAAGGAGAACTACGAGCAGTACGTC. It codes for CASSGRQGKENYEQYV.

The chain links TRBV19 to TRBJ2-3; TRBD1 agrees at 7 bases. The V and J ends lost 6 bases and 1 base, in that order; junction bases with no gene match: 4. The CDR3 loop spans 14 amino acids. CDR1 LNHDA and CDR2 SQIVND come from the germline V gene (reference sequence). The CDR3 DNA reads TGTGCCAGTAGCAGGGGGAGTCGCACAGATACGCAGTATTTT. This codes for CASSRGSRTDTQYF. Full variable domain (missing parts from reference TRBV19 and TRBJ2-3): DGGITQSPKYLFRKEGQNVTLSCEQNLNHDAMYWYRQDPGQGLRLIYYSQIVNDFQKGDIAEGYSVSREKKESFPLTVTSAQKNPTAFYLCASSRGSRTDTQYFGPGTRLTVL.

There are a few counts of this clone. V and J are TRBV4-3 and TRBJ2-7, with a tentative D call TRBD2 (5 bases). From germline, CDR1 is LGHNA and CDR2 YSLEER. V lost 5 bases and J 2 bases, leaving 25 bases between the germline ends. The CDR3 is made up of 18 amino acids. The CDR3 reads CASSTKVWPAVEPYEQYV. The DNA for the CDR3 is TGCGCCAGCAGCACCAAGGTATGGCCAGCGGTAGAACCCTACGAGCAGTACGTC.

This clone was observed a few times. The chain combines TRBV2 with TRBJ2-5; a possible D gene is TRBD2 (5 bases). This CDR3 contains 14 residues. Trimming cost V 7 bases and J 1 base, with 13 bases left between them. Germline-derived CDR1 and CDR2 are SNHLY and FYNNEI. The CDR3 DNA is TGTGCCAGCACCGAGGGCAGGAGCCAAGAGACCCAGTACTTC. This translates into CASTEGRSQETQYF.

CDR3 residues: CASERQGARAEQFF. The DNA of the CDR3 is TGTGCCAGCGAGCGACAGGGGGCGCGGGCTGAGCAGTTCTTC. The chain joins TRBV7-9 to TRBJ2-1; TRBD1 agrees at 10 bases. CDR3 size: 14 residues. V was clipped by 8 bases and J by 9 bases; unmatched bases: 10. Germline values: CDR1 SEHNR, CDR2 FQNEAQ (reference sequence).

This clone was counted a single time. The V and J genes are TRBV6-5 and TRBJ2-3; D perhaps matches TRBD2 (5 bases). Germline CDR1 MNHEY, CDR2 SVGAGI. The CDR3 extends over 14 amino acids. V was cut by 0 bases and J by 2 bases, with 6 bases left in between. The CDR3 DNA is TGTGCCAGCAGTTACTCGACTAACACAGATACGCAGTATTTT. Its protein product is CASSYSTNTDTQYF.

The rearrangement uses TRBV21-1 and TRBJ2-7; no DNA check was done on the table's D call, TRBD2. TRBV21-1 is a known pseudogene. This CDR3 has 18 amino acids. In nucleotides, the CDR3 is TGTGCCAGCAGCAAAGACAGGGCGACTAGCGGGAGTCGGTACGAGCAGTACGTC. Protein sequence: CASSKDRATSGSRYEQYV.

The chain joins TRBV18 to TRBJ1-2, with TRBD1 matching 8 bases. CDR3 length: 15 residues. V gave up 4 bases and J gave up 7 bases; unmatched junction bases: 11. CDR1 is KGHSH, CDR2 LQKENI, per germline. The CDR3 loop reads CASSHRDRLSSGYTF. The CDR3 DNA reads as TGTGCCAGCTCACACCGGGACAGGCTTAGTAGTGGCTACACCTTC.

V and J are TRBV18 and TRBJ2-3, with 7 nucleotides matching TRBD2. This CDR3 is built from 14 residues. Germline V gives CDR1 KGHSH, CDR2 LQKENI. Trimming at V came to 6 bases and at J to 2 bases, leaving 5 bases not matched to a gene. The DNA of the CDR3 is TGTGCCAGCTCCGGGAGGACCTCCACAGATACGCAGTATTTT. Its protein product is CASSGRTSTDTQYF. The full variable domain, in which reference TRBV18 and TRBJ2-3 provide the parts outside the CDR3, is NAGVMQNPRHLVRRRGQEARLRCSPMKGHSHVYWYRQLPEEGLKFMVYLQKENIIDESGMPKERFSAEFPKEGPSILRIQQVVRGDSAAYFCASSGRTSTDTQYFGPGTRLTVL.

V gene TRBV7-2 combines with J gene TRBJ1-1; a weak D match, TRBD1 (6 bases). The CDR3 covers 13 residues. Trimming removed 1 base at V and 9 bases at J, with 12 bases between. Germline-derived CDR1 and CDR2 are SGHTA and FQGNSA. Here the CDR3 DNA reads TGTGCCAGCAGCTTAGAGCGCAGGGGTAAAGCTTTCTTT. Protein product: CASSLERRGKAFF.

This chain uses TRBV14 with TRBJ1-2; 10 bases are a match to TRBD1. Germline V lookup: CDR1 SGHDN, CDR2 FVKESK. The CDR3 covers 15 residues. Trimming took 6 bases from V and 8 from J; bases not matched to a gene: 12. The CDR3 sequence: CASRAGTGEGRGYTF. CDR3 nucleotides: TGTGCCAGCAGAGCCGGGACAGGGGAAGGACGCGGCTACACCTTC.

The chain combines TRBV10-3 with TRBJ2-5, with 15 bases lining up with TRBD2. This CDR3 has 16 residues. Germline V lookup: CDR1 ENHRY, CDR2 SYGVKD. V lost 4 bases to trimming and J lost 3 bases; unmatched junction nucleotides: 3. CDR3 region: CAISGTSGRAEETQYF. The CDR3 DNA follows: TGTGCCATCAGTGGGACTAGCGGGAGGGCCGAAGAGACCCAGTACTTC.

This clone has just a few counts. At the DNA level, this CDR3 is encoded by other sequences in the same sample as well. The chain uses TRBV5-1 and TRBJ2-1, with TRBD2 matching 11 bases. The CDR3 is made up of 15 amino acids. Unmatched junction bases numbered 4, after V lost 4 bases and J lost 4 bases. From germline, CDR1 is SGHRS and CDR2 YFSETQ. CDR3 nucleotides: TGCGCCAGCAGCCCGGGGACTAGCGGATACAATGAGCAGTTCTTC. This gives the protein CASSPGTSGYNEQFF.

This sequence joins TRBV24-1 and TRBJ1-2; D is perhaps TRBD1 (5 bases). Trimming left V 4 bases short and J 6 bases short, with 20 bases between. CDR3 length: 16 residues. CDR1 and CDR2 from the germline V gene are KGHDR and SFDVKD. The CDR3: CATSDAVWGMGHGYTF. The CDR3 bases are TGTGCCACCAGTGACGCTGTTTGGGGAATGGGGCATGGCTACACCTTC.

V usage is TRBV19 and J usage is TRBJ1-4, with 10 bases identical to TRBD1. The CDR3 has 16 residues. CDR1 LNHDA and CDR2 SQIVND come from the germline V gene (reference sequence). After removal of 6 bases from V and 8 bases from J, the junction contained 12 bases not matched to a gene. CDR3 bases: TGTGCCAGTAGAGTCCCGGGACAGGGGCGAGGCGAAAAACTGTTTTTT. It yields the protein CASRVPGQGRGEKLFF. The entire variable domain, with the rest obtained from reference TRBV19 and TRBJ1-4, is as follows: DGGITQSPKYLFRKEGQNVTLSCEQNLNHDAMYWYRQDPGQGLRLIYYSQIVNDFQKGDIAEGYSVSREKKESFPLTVTSAQKNPTAFYLCASRVPGQGRGEKLFFGSGTQLSVL.

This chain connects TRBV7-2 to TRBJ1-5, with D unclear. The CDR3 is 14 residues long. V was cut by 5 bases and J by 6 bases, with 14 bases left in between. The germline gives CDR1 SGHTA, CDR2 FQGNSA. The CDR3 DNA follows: TGTGCCAGCAGCCCCCTGGGGAGAATTCAGCCCCAGCATTTT. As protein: CASSPLGRIQPQHF.

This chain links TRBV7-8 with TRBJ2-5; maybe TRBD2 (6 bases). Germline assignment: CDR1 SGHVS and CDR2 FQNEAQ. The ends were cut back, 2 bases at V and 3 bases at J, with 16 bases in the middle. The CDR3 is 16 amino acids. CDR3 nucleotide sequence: TGTGCCAGCAGCTTATGGGTAGCGGCCCACAAAGAGACCCAGTACTTC. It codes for CASSLWVAAHKETQYF.

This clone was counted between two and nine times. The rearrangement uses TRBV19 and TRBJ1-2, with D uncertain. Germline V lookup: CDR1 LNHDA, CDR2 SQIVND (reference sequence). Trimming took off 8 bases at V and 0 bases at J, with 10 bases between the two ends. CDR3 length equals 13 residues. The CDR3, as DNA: TGTGCCAGTCGAGGTCGGGCTAACTATGGCTACACCTTC. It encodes CASRGRANYGYTF.

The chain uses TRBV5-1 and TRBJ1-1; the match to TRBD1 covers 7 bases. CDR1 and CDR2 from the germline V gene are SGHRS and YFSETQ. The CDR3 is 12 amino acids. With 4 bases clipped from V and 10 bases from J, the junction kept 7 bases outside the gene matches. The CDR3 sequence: CASSPSRGRAFF. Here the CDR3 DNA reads TGCGCCAGCAGCCCCAGCAGGGGGAGAGCTTTCTTT.

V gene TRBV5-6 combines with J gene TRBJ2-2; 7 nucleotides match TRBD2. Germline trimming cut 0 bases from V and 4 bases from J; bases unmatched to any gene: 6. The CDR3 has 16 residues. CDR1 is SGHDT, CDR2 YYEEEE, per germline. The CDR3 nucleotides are TGTGCCAGCAGCTTGGCGGGACTATCCTTCACCGGGGAGCTGTTTTTT. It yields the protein CASSLAGLSFTGELFF. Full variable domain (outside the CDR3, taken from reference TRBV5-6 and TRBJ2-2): DAGVTQSPTHLIKTRGQQVTLRCSPKSGHDTVSWYQQALGQGPQFIFQYYEEEERQRGNFPDRFSGHQFPNYSSELNVNALLLGDSALYLCASSLAGLSFTGELFFGEGSRLTVL.

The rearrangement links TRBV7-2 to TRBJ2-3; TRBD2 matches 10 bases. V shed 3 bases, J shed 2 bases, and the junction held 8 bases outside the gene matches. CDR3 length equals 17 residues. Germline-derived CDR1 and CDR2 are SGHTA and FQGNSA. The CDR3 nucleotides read TGTGCCAGCAGCTTCCGGCTAGCGGGAGTCGACACAGATACGCAGTATTTT. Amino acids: CASSFRLAGVDTDTQYF.

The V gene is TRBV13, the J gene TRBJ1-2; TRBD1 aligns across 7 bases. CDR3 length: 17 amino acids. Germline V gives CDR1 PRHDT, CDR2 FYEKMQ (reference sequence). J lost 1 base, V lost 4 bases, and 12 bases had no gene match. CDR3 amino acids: CASSSYPTGTNNYGYTF. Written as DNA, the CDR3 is TGTGCCAGCAGCTCCTACCCGACAGGGACCAATAACTATGGCTACACCTTC.

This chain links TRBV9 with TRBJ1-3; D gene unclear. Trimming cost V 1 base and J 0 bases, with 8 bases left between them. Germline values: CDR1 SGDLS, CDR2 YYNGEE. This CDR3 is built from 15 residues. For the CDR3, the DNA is TGTGCCAGCAGCGTAACTGTAAGCTCTGGAAACACCATATATTTT. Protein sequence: CASSVTVSSGNTIYF. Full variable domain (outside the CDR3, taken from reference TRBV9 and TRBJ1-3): DSGVTQTPKHLITATGQRVTLRCSPRSGDLSVYWYQQSLDQGLQFLIQYYNGEERAKGNILERFSAQQFPDLHSELNLSSLELGDSALYFCASSVTVSSGNTIYFGEGSWLTVV.